This record concerns one T cell receptor (beta chain) sequence. Its target is not known. A much bigger clone sits one base away, suggesting this may be a read error. Germline CDR1 reads KGHSH; CDR2 reads LQKENI. The CDR3 is made up of 14 amino acids. The entry originates in a study of T cell repertoires in cytomegalovirus infection. In the study overall: In public TCR beta signatures, there were indications of both CMV infection and matching HLA type. Study findings and constraints: HLA-C-restricted, CMV-specific TCR beta clonotypes were dominant ex vivo. Of the TCR beta families, the public ones yielded a cumulative frequency that identified carriers of CMV plus the relevant HLA.

TCRdb re-called the reads through MiXCR, storing one row per CDR3 protein. This table holds 210,000 or so distinct CDR3 sequences, roughly 6.5% found once. Input material: PBMCs. The rearrangement links TRBV18 to TRBJ2-1; 15 bases agree with TRBD2. The source of this sequence is a human donor in good health (CMV status not recorded). Some clones in this sample may be carry-over from other donors' samples. The CDR3 bases are TGTGCCAGTTCGGGACTAGCGGGGGGCAATGGGCAGTTCTTC. Encoded protein: CASSGLAGGNGQFF.